One sample yielded the 19 T cell receptor beta chains listed below, sequenced in a study of response to subunit inactivated influenza vaccine. MiXCR, run by TCRdb on the RT-PCR reads, gives a single entry per CDR3 protein. Counted here are hundreds of thousands of distinct CDR3 sequences, less than 20% occurring once; the ten biggest clones make up about a tenth. This sample comprised PBMCs from blood, obtained 4 to 6 days after vaccination. The receptors were gathered from a man aged 45 to 65 who received an inactivated influenza vaccine.

Only a few counts were recorded for this clonotype. The chain has TRBV4-2 and TRBJ1-1; a weak D match, TRBD1 (5 bases). Germline V gene sequence: CDR1 LGHNA, CDR2 YNFKEQ. Trimming cost V 4 bases and J 4 bases, with 13 bases left between them. This CDR3 comprises 14 residues. CDR3 residues: CASSPGTAATEAFF. CDR3 coding DNA: TGTGCCAGCAGCCCTGGGACCGCGGCCACTGAAGCTTTCTTT.

In its sample, this clonotype was seen a few times. V and J are TRBV20-1 and TRBJ2-7, with 12 bases matching TRBD2. Germline CDR1 reads DFQATT; CDR2 reads SNEGSKA (reference sequence). Germline trimming cut 4 bases from V and 2 bases from J; bases unmatched to any gene: 6. The CDR3 has 15 amino acids. Written as DNA, the CDR3 is TGCAGTGCTACCGCCGGACTAGCGGGGACCTACGAGCAGTACTTC. This encodes CSATAGLAGTYEQYF.

This sequence joins TRBV5-6 and TRBJ2-7, with 7 positions matching TRBD1. CDR3 length: 15 residues. V shed 2 bases and J 6 bases; nucleotides not matched to a gene: 11. The germline V gene encodes CDR1 SGHDT and CDR2 YYEEEE. CDR3 DNA sequence: TGTGCCAGCAGCTTCGTTCAGGTAGGACAGGCCGAGCAGTACTTC. Amino acid sequence: CASSFVQVGQAEQYF.

The genes are TRBV7-9 and TRBJ2-1; D might be TRBD1 (6 bases). The V and J ends lost 4 bases and 4 bases respectively, with 14 bases between them. CDR1 is SEHNR and CDR2 is FQNEAQ in the germline V gene (reference sequence). This CDR3 spans 15 amino acids. CDR3 DNA sequence: TGTGCCAGCAGCTCCGGGACAAGGGGGTACAATGAGCAGTTCTTC. It encodes CASSSGTRGYNEQFF. The variable domain in full, completed from reference TRBV7-9 and TRBJ2-1, reads DTGVSQNPRHKITKRGQNVTFRCDPISEHNRLYWYRQTLGQGPEFLTYFQNEAQLEKSRLLSDRFSAERPKGSFSTLEIQRTEQGDSAMYLCASSSGTRGYNEQFFGPGTRLTVL.

This clonotype was detected many times. CDR3 nucleotides: TGTGCCAGCAGCCCAAGGACCAGTGGCTACACCTTC. Its protein product is CASSPRTSGYTF. The chain carries TRBV7-2 and TRBJ1-2; D is unresolved. Germline V gives CDR1 SGHTA, CDR2 FQGNSA. V was cut by 5 bases and J by 7 bases, with 11 bases left in between. This CDR3 has 12 residues.

The sample holds many counts of this clonotype. The rearrangement joins TRBV15 to TRBJ2-3, with D perhaps matching TRBD1 or TRBD2 (5 bases each). The CDR3 covers 14 residues. Germline V gene data show CDR1 as LNHNV and CDR2 as YYDKDF (reference sequence). The V end was cut by 5 bases, the J end by 0 bases, with 9 bases between. CDR3 in DNA: TGTGCCACCAGCGAGGGGTCTAGCACAGATACGCAGTATTTT. This sequence encodes CATSEGSSTDTQYF.

CDR3 residues: CASSFAKHNSPLHF. As DNA, the CDR3 is TGTGCCAGCAGCTTTGCCAAACACAATTCACCCCTCCACTTT. The rearrangement links TRBV7-9 to TRBJ1-6; D unresolved. V lost 3 bases and J 7 bases, leaving 10 bases between the germline ends. The CDR3 runs to 14 residues. Germline V gives CDR1 SEHNR, CDR2 FQNEAQ (reference sequence).

This clonotype was picked up a small number of times. CDR3 sequence: CASLLRGNQPQHF. The CDR3 DNA follows: TGTGCCAGCCTTCTCAGGGGGAATCAGCCCCAGCATTTT. V and J are TRBV28 and TRBJ1-5, with 7 nucleotides matching TRBD1. The trim removed 8 bases at V and 4 bases at J, leaving 5 bases unmatched. This CDR3 contains 13 residues. In germline, CDR1 is MDHEN, CDR2 SYDVKM.

This clonotype turned up a few times. The V gene is TRBV12-3 or TRBV12-4, the J gene TRBJ1-1; D might be TRBD1 (5 bases). CDR3 length: 15 residues. V lost 7 bases and J lost 4, with 19 bases in between. The CDR3 DNA reads as TGTGCCAGCACCTCCCCGGGGCCGCGGGGCACTGAAGCTTTCTTT. This encodes CASTSPGPRGTEAFF.

This clonotype has a count of ten or more. CDR3 loop: CSARGHGDRALPYEQYF. The DNA of the CDR3 is TGCAGTGCTAGAGGCCACGGAGATCGCGCCCTACCCTACGAGCAGTACTTC. This sequence joins TRBV20-1 and TRBJ2-7; D remains ambiguous. Trimming cost V 1 base and J 2 bases, with 21 bases left between them. Germline V gives CDR1 DFQATT, CDR2 SNEGSKA (reference sequence). The CDR3 loop spans 17 amino acids.

This clonotype occurred a few times. The chain joins TRBV20-1 to TRBJ2-3; the D gene is possibly TRBD2 (5 bases). CDR3 length: 14 residues. The V and J ends lost 3 bases and 2 bases respectively, with 12 bases between them. The germline CDR1 and CDR2 sequences are DFQATT and SNEGSKA (reference sequence). This chain's CDR3 is CSARTSRDTDTQYF. CDR3 DNA: TGCAGTGCTAGGACTTCCCGGGACACAGATACGCAGTATTTT.

This clonotype showed up just a few times. J is TRBJ2-6 and V is TRBV5-1; D might be TRBD2 (5 bases). The germline CDR1 and CDR2 sequences are SGHRS and YFSETQ. The CDR3 loop spans 17 amino acids. V shed 0 bases and J shed 1 base, with 11 bases lying between them. The CDR3 region is CASSLGLRLSGANVLTF. In DNA, the CDR3 is TGCGCCAGCAGCTTGGGACTACGATTGTCTGGGGCCAACGTCCTGACTTTC.

This clonotype was detected ten times or more. V usage is TRBV12-3 or TRBV12-4 and J usage is TRBJ2-1, with 14 bases aligning to TRBD2. The CDR3 length is 14 residues. Trimming took 6 bases from V and 9 from J; bases not matched to a gene: 4. The CDR3 here is CASSVGLAGGEQFF. The CDR3 nucleotides are TGTGCCAGCAGCGTCGGACTAGCGGGAGGTGAGCAGTTCTTC.

This clonotype has just a few counts. The genes are TRBV12-3 or TRBV12-4 and TRBJ2-3; D unresolved. Trimming shortened V by 2 bases and J by 8 bases, and 5 bases separated the two germline ends. The CDR3 sequence is 11 residues long. The CDR3: CASSLPGTQYF. CDR3 in DNA: TGTGCCAGCAGTTTACCGGGTACGCAGTATTTT.

This clonotype was counted between two and nine times. This chain joins TRBV5-6 and TRBJ2-1; 7 bases fit TRBD1. J gave up 7 bases and V 4 bases, and 8 bases lay outside the gene matches. The germline gives CDR1 SGHDT, CDR2 YYEEEE. The CDR3 has 14 amino acids. The CDR3 is CASSRGGQGNEQFF. CDR3 bases: TGTGCCAGCAGCCGAGGGGGCCAGGGTAATGAGCAGTTCTTC.

V gene TRBV7-6 combines with J gene TRBJ2-7; maybe TRBD2 (5 bases). There are 15 residues in the CDR3. From germline, CDR1 is SGHVS and CDR2 FNYEAQ. V was pared by 4 bases and J by 3 bases, with 16 bases between. CDR3 DNA: TGTGCCAGCAGCTGGCGGCTAGAAGGGAGCTACGAGCAGTACTTC. It is translated as CASSWRLEGSYEQYF. The entire variable domain, with the rest obtained from reference TRBV7-6 and TRBJ2-7, is as follows: GAGVSQSPRYKVTKRGQDVALRCDPISGHVSLYWYRQALGQGPEFLTYFNYEAQQDKSGLPNDRFSAERPEGSISTLTIQRTEQRDSAMYRCASSWRLEGSYEQYFGPGTRLTVT.

J is TRBJ2-3 and V is TRBV28; TRBD2 agrees at 11 bases. The junction had 2 bases not matched to a gene; V was cut back by 8 bases and J by 1 base. CDR1 and CDR2 from the germline V gene are MDHEN and SYDVKM. The CDR3 totals 14 residues. The DNA for the CDR3 is TGTGCCAGCCTACTAGCGGGAGGCACAGATACGCAGTATTTT. This codes for CASLLAGGTDTQYF. The complete variable domain, with remaining parts taken from reference TRBV28 and TRBJ2-3, reads DVKVTQSSRYLVKRTGEKVFLECVQDMDHENMFWYRQDPGLGLRLIYFSYDVKMKEKGDIPEGYSVSREKKERFSLILESASTNQTSMYLCASLLAGGTDTQYFGPGTRLTVL.

The count of this clonotype is one. The chain has TRBV24-1 and TRBJ2-1; D gene uncertain. The CDR3 extends over 14 amino acids. With 9 bases removed from V and 9 bases from J, the gap between germline ends came to 20 bases. CDR1 KGHDR and CDR2 SFDVKD come from the germline V gene. CDR3 sequence reads: CATGAKRFTGEQFF. The CDR3 region has the DNA TGTGCCACCGGAGCTAAGCGATTTACTGGTGAGCAGTTCTTC.

The chain employs TRBV5-1 and TRBJ2-2; no clear D. CDR3 length: 17 amino acids. Trimming stripped 0 bases from V and 4 bases from J, with 16 bases between. Germline V gene data show CDR1 as SGHRS and CDR2 as YFSETQ. The CDR3 here is CASSLVTVGRRTGELFF. In DNA, the CDR3 is TGCGCCAGCAGCTTGGTGACGGTCGGACGGCGCACCGGGGAGCTGTTTTTT.